The TCR beta chain described here comes from a study of CD8+CD57+ T cells in acquired aplastic anemia. Study summary: Roughly 3.2 ug was the average amount of DNA from sorted CD4+ and CD8+ cells.

By flow cytometry, patients selected for sequencing had shown an expansion of CD8+CD57+ cells. Patients, without exception, had severe acquired aplastic anemia. V was pared by 5 bases and J by 5 bases, with 6 bases of the junction left unmatched. CDR3 length: 13 residues. It was genomic DNA that served as the template for profiling TCR beta VDJ and CDR3. TCRdb called the reads again in MiXCR, with one record for every CDR3 protein. Of 250,000 to 350,000 distinct CDR3 sequences in the sample, 45% to 65% were seen once. Study-wide results and caveats: Overlapping CD8+ CDR3 repertoires of patients and controls contained roughly 29 shared sequences.

On this clonotype itself: Its specificity is unknown.

The sequenced sample consisted of sorted CD4+, CD8+, or CD8+CD57+ T cells (not recorded which) from PBMCs. The source is a human donor with aplastic anemia. This sequence joins TRBV12-3 or TRBV12-4 and TRBJ2-7; 7 bases match TRBD2. The CDR3 coding sequence is TGTGCCAGCAGTGATAGGACTAGTGACGAGCAGTACTTC. Translating it yields CASSDRTSDEQYF.